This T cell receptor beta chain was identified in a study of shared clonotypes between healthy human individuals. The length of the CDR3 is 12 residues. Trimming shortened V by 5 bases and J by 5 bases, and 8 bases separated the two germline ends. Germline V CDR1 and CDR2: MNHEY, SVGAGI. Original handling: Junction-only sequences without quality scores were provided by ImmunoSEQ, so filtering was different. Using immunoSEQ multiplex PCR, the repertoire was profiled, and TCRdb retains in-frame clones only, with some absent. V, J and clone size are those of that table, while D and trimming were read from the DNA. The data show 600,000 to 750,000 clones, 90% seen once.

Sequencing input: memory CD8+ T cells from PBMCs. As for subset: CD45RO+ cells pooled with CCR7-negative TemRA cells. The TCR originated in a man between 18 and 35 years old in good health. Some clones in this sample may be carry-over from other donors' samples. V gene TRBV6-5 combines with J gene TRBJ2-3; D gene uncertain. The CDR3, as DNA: TGTGCCAGCAGTCCGGACCAAGATACGCAGTATTTT. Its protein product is CASSPDQDTQYF.